The sequence of this TCR beta chain was determined in a study of T cells in Graves' hyperthyroidism and ophthalmopathy. In its sample, this clonotype was seen many times. Its antigen is unknown. Findings and caveats of the study: Ophthalmopathy stood apart from stable hyperthyroidism in a 13 V-J model.

The CDR3 regions of TCR beta were amplified from RNA transcripts. First-round RT-PCR targeting the TCR CDR3 was performed with the HTBI primer set. Using its own MiXCR run on the multiplex PCR reads, TCRdb lists one record per CDR3 protein. This table has about 610,000 distinct CDR3 sequences, more than 15% appearing once. This clonotype originated in a woman between 35 and 50 years old with Graves' ophthalmopathy. Sequenced input: blood.

The CDR3 loop is CASSLALTGYEQYF. Written as DNA, the CDR3 is TGTGCCAGCAGCTTAGCGCTCACCGGCTACGAGCAGTACTTC. This chain uses TRBV7-2 with TRBJ2-7; no firm D call. Germline V gene data show CDR1 as SGHTA and CDR2 as FQGNSA. Trimming cost V 0 bases and J 3 bases, with 9 bases left between them. The length of the CDR3 is 14 residues.